Detailed here is one TCR beta chain. These data are taken from a study of T cell changes during pregnancy in multiple sclerosis. This CDR3 has 16 residues. V was cut by 2 bases and J by 1 base, with 14 bases left in between. Assay: immunoSEQ multiplex PCR; the TCRdb copy retains only in-frame clones and omits some. The sample lists some 93,000 clones, roughly 92% occurring once. This sequence joins TRBV6-7 and TRBJ1-1, with D hard to call. TRBV6-7 is assigned to the ORF class and has an uncertain function. Here the sequenced sample was peripheral blood, taken after pregnancy. The receptor was derived from a female donor with multiple sclerosis, enrolled in a pregnancy study. In DNA, the CDR3 is TGTGCCAGCAGTTACCACAACATGAGGGCGAACACTGAAGCTTTCTTT. It yields the protein CASSYHNMRANTEAFF.